The next 19 T cell receptor beta chains were all read from a single sample in a study of blood T cell repertoires in COVID-19 (dated by TCRdb to between 2020 and 2021). Library generation was performed with the immunoSEQ multiplex PCR assay. TCRdb holds this immuneACCESS table with in-frame rearrangements only. Some clones are missing; in checked studies, unresolved V genes explain under half, and the rest has no known cause. Here the sample has around 230,000 clones; 80% to 90% occur a single time. The leading ten clones occupy under 14% of the sample. What was sequenced was peripheral blood. The receptor source for this set is a man aged 50-60 years with COVID-19, enrolled during active disease.

The V call is TRBV5-1, the J call TRBJ1-4; no firm D call. This CDR3 is built from 14 residues. Germline V gene data show CDR1 as SGHRS and CDR2 as YFSETQ. V was shortened by 0 bases and J by 5 bases, with 8 bases between the two germline ends. The CDR3 bases are TGCGCCAGCAGCTTGGGGGCGCCGAATGAAAAACTGTTTTTT. Amino acids: CASSLGAPNEKLFF.

The chain joins TRBV18 to TRBJ2-1; tentatively, D is TRBD2 (6 bases). Germline V lookup: CDR1 KGHSH, CDR2 LQKENI. The CDR3 runs to 16 residues. Trimming took 0 bases from V and 2 from J, leaving 11 bases between them. The CDR3 loop is CASSPPGLATYNEQFF. Written as DNA, the CDR3 is TGTGCCAGCTCACCACCGGGACTCGCTACCTACAATGAGCAGTTCTTC.

The CDR3 DNA reads TGTGCCAGCAGCCAAGGGCCGGGACAGGGGTTCGAGCAGTACTTC. Translated: CASSQGPGQGFEQYF. V gene TRBV3-1 (or the pseudogene TRBV3-2) combines with J gene TRBJ2-7; 10 bases align to TRBD1. In germline, CDR1 is LGHDT, CDR2 YNNKEL (reference sequence). The CDR3 extends over 15 amino acids. J lost 6 bases, V lost 1 base, and 6 bases had no gene match.

This clone was observed a few times. V gene TRBV5-1 combines with J gene TRBJ2-3, with D possibly TRBD2 on 6 matching bases. CDR3 size: 17 residues. Trimming stripped 0 bases from V and 2 bases from J, with 16 bases between. Germline loops: CDR1 SGHRS, CDR2 YFSETQ. Written as DNA, the CDR3 is TGCGCCAGCAGCTTGGAGGGGACTCGCCTTAACACAGATACGCAGTATTTT. It is translated as CASSLEGTRLNTDTQYF. Variable domain in full (rest from reference TRBV5-1 and TRBJ2-3): KAGVTQTPRYLIKTRGQQVTLSCSPISGHRSVSWYQQTPGQGLQFLFEYFSETQRNKGNFPGRFSGRQFSNSRSEMNVSTLELGDSALYLCASSLEGTRLNTDTQYFGPGTRLTVL.

The chain carries TRBV6-1 and TRBJ1-4, with D perhaps matching TRBD1 (6 bases). V was cut by 4 bases and J by 11 bases, with 14 bases left in between. This CDR3 comprises 13 residues. Germline V gives CDR1 MNHNS, CDR2 SASEGT. DNA for the CDR3: TGTGCCAGCAGTGCTACAGGGCAGGGGAAACTGTTTTTT. It translates to CASSATGQGKLFF.

V is TRBV6-5 and J is TRBJ2-1, with 8 bases matching TRBD1. Trimming at V came to 7 bases and at J to 2 bases, leaving 7 bases not matched to a gene. Germline V CDR1 and CDR2: MNHEY, SVGAGI. This CDR3 comprises 15 residues. For the CDR3, the DNA is TGTGCCAGCATCGAAGGACAGGGACCCTACAATGAGCAGTTCTTC. Translating gives CASIEGQGPYNEQFF.

The chain combines TRBV27 with TRBJ1-1, with 9 bases identical to TRBD1. The CDR3 has 14 amino acids. V lost 3 bases, J lost 4 bases, and 3 bases stayed unmatched. CDR1 and CDR2 from the germline V gene are MNHEY and SMNVEV (reference sequence). The CDR3 coding sequence is TGTGCCAGCAGTTTCACAGGGGGCGGCACTGAAGCTTTCTTT. This translates into CASSFTGGGTEAFF.

This clone was observed a handful of times. The chain is built from TRBV5-1 and TRBJ1-4, with D maybe TRBD1 (6 bases). V lost 0 bases to trimming and J lost 3 bases, with 9 bases between them. Germline CDR1 SGHRS, CDR2 YFSETQ. The CDR3 totals 15 residues. The CDR3 coding sequence is TGCGCCAGCAGCTTGGTGAGGGGGTCTAATGAAAAACTGTTTTTT. Residues: CASSLVRGSNEKLFF.

This clone was observed a single time. CDR3 bases: TGCAGTGCTCCCGGGACTATGGAAGCTTTCTTT. Translating gives CSAPGTMEAFF. The chain recombines TRBV20-1 with TRBJ1-1; perhaps TRBD1 as D (5 bases). The CDR3 contains 11 residues. Germline assignment: CDR1 DFQATT and CDR2 SNEGSKA (reference sequence). The V and J ends lost 5 bases and 8 bases respectively, with 12 bases between them.

The CDR3 DNA is TGTGCCAGTAGCCCTAGGGGTCTGGCAGATACGCAGTATTTT. Translation gives CASSPRGLADTQYF. The genes are TRBV19 and TRBJ2-3, with D possibly matching TRBD1 (5 bases). Germline CDR1 LNHDA, CDR2 SQIVND (reference sequence). The CDR3 contains 14 residues. The V end lost 6 bases, the J end lost 4 bases, and 14 bases lay between the germline ends.

The rearrangement joins TRBV4-3 to TRBJ1-2; D call uncertain. Trimming left V 0 bases short and J 7 bases short, with 12 bases between. Germline assignment: CDR1 LGHNA and CDR2 YSLEER. The CDR3 is 14 amino acids. The CDR3 sequence: CASSQDNGVGGYTF. The DNA of the CDR3 is TGCGCCAGCAGCCAAGATAACGGGGTCGGTGGCTACACCTTC.

In its sample, this clone was seen once. The chain recombines TRBV12-1 with TRBJ2-7; no check of the table's D call, TRBD2, against the DNA was made. TRBV12-1 is assigned pseudogene status. The CDR3 spans 15 residues. The CDR3 region is CASSFDETSPSEQYF. CDR3 in DNA: TGTGCCAGCAGCTTTGATGAGACTAGCCCCAGCGAGCAGTACTTC.

About this clone itself: Other DNA sequences in this sample translate to the same CDR3. This chain uses TRBV18 with TRBJ1-5; possibly TRBD1 for D (5 bases). Germline CDR1 is KGHSH and CDR2 is LQKENI. This CDR3 comprises 13 residues. Deletions cut 3 bases from V and 5 bases from J, with 8 bases between. CDR3 amino acids: CASSPEGDQPQHF. The CDR3 DNA sequence: TGTGCCAGCTCACCCGAAGGGGATCAGCCCCAGCATTTT.

This sequence joins TRBV29-1 and TRBJ1-3, with no clear D. Germline CDR1 and CDR2: SQVTM and ANQGSEA. V gave up 7 bases and J gave up 0 bases, with 10 bases separating them. The CDR3 is made up of 13 amino acids. CDR3 in amino acids: CSAGGSSGNTIYF. DNA for the CDR3: TGCAGCGCAGGTGGGAGCTCTGGAAACACCATATATTTT.

The chain links TRBV2 to TRBJ2-7; D perhaps matches TRBD1 (5 bases). CDR3 length equals 12 residues. Germline-derived CDR1 and CDR2 are SNHLY and FYNNEI. Trimming took off 7 bases at V and 3 bases at J, with 10 bases between the two ends. CDR3 in amino acids: CASKDSIYEQYF. DNA of the CDR3: TGTGCCAGCAAAGACAGCATCTACGAGCAGTACTTC. The entire variable domain, with the rest obtained from reference TRBV2 and TRBJ2-7, is as follows: EPEVTQTPSHQVTQMGQEVILRCVPISNHLYFYWYRQILGQKVEFLVSFYNNEISEKSEIFDDQFSVERPDGSNFTLKIRSTKLEDSAMYFCASKDSIYEQYFGPGTRLTVT.

The V and J genes are TRBV12-3 or TRBV12-4 and TRBJ2-1, with a weak D call TRBD1 (6 bases). The CDR3 extends over 13 amino acids. Between the trimmed V and J ends, which lost 6 bases and 9 bases, there was a span of 15 bases. The CDR3 is CASSQNQGIEQFF. The DNA of the CDR3 is TGTGCCAGCAGCCAAAACCAGGGGATTGAGCAGTTCTTC.

The chain employs TRBV6-4 and TRBJ1-1, with TRBD1 matching 9 bases. Trimming cost V 6 bases and J 7 bases; bases outside gene matches: 6. The CDR3 is 13 residues long. Germline V gene data show CDR1 as MRHNA and CDR2 as SNTAGT. CDR3 amino acids: CASSETGGGEAFF. The DNA for the CDR3 is TGTGCCAGCAGCGAAACAGGGGGCGGTGAAGCTTTCTTT.

This clone has only a few counts. The chain recombines TRBV6-5 with TRBJ1-1, with D possibly TRBD1 on 5 matching bases. The CDR3 totals 14 residues. Trimming pared 1 base from V and 4 bases from J, leaving 10 bases between. The germline gives CDR1 MNHEY, CDR2 SVGAGI. Written as DNA, the CDR3 is TGTGCCAGCAGTTACTACAGGTTGGGCACTGAAGCTTTCTTT. It codes for CASSYYRLGTEAFF.

The chain recombines TRBV24-1 with TRBJ2-2; the match to TRBD1 covers 8 bases. Germline CDR1 KGHDR, CDR2 SFDVKD. The ends lost 0 bases at V and 7 bases at J; junction bases unmatched: 15. The length of the CDR3 is 19 residues. CDR3 protein: CATSDLTRAKQGGVGELFF. CDR3 nucleotide sequence: TGTGCCACCAGTGATTTGACCCGGGCCAAACAGGGGGGAGTCGGGGAGCTGTTTTTT.